This T cell receptor (beta chain) was recorded in a study of T cell repertoires in cytomegalovirus infection. Study-wide background: In public TCR beta signatures, there were indications of both CMV infection and matching HLA type.

Study-wide results and limits: CMV-specific TCR beta clonotypes restricted by HLA-C were the ones dominating the ex vivo response. The study identified carriers of CMV plus the relevant HLA from cumulative public TCR beta family frequency.

At least ten counts were recorded for this clonotype. Its antigen is currently unknown. TCRdb passed the reads through MiXCR, listing each CDR3 protein once. The sample yields roughly 76,000 distinct CDR3 sequences, 3.7% seen once. This clonotype was obtained from a human donor in good health (CMV status not recorded). Some clones in this sample may be carry-over from other donors' samples. Sample: PBMCs.

CDR3 in amino acids: CASSWTANTGELFF. The CDR3 region has the DNA TGTGCCAGCAGCTGGACAGCTAACACCGGGGAGCTGTTTTTT. V is TRBV7-2 and J is TRBJ2-2, with D perhaps TRBD1 (6 bases). The CDR3 spans 14 residues. Trimming took 4 bases from V and 2 from J, leaving 8 bases between them. CDR1 SGHTA and CDR2 FQGNSA come from the germline V gene.